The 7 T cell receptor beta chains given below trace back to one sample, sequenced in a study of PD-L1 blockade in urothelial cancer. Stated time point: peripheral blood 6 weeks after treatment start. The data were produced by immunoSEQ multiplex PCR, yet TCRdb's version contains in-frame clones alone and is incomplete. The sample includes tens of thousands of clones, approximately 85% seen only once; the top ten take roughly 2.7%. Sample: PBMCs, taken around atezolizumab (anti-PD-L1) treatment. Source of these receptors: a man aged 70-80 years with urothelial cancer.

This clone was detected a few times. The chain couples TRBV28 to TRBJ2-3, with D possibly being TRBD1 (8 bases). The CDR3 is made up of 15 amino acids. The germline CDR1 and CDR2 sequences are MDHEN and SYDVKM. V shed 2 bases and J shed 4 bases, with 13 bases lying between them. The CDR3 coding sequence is TGTGCCAGCAGTTTAAACAGGGGGAGGGCAGATACGCAGTATTTT. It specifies CASSLNRGRADTQYF.

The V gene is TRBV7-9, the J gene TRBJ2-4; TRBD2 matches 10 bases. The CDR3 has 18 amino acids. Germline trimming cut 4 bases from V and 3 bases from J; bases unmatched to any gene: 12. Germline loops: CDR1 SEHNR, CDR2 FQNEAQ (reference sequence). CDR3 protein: CASSSGPASGSGKNIQYF. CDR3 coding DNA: TGTGCCAGCAGCTCGGGACCGGCTAGCGGGAGTGGCAAAAACATTCAGTACTTC.

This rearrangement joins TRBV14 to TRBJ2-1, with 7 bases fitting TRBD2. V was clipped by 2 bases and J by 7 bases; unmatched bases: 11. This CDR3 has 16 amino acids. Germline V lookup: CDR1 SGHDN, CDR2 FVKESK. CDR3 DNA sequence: TGTGCCAGCAGCCAAATCGCTAGCGGTATATGGAATGAGCAGTTCTTC. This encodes CASSQIASGIWNEQFF.

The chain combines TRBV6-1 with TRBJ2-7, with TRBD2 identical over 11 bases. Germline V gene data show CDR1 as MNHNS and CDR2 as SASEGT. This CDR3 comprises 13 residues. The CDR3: CALLAGVPYEQYF. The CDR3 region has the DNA TGTGCTCTACTAGCGGGAGTCCCCTACGAGCAGTACTTC.

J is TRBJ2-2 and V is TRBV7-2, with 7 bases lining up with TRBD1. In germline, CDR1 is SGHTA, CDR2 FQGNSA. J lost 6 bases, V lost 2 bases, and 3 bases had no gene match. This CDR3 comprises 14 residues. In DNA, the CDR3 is TGTGCCAGCAGCTTAAGGGGGACAGCCGGGGAGCTGTTTTTT. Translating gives CASSLRGTAGELFF.

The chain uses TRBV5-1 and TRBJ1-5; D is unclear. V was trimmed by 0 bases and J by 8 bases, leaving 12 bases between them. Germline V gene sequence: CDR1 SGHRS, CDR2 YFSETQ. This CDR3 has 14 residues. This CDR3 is CASSLEGGRKPQHF. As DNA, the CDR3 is TGCGCCAGCAGCTTGGAAGGAGGGAGGAAGCCCCAGCATTTT.

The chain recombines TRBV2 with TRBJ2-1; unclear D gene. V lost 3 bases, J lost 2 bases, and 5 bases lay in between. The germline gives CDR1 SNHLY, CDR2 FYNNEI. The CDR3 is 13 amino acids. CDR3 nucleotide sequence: TGTGCCAGCAGTGAGTACACCTACAATGAGCAGTTCTTC. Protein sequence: CASSEYTYNEQFF.